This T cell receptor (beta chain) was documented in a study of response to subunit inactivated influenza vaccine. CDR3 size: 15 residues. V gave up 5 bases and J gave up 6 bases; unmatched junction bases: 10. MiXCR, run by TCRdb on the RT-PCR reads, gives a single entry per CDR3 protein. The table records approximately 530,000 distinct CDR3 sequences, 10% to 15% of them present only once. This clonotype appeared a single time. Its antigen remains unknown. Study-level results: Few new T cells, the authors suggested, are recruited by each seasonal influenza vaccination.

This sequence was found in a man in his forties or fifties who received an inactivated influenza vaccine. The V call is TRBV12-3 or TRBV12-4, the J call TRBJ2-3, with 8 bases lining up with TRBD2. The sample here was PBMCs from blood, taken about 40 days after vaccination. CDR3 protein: CASSLDGRGRDTQYF. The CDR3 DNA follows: TGTGCCAGCAGTCTCGACGGGAGGGGTCGTGATACGCAGTATTTT.